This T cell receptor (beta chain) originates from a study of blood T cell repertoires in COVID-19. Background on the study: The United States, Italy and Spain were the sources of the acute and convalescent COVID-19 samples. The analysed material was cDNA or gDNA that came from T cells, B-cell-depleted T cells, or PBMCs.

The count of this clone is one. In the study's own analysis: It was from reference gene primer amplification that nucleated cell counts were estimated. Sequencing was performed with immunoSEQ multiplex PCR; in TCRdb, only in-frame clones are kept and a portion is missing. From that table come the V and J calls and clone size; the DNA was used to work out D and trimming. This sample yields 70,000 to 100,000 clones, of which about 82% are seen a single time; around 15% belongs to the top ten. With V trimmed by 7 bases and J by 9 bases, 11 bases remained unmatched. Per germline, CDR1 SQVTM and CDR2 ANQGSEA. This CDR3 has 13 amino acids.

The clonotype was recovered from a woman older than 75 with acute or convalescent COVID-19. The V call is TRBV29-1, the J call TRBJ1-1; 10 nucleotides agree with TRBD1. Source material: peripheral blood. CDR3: CSGSGTGATKAFF. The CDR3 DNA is TGCAGCGGTTCCGGGACAGGGGCTACGAAAGCTTTCTTT. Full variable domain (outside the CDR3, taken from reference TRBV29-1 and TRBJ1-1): SAVISQKPSRDICQRGTSLTIQCQVDSQVTMMFWYRQQPGQSLTLIATANQGSEATYESGFVIDKFPISRPNLTFSTLTVSNMSPEDSSIYLCSGSGTGATKAFFGQGTRLTVV.